A selection of T cell receptor beta chains follows, all from one sample in a study of human T cells and chemical hapten exposure. TCRdb redid the calling of the RACE reads with MiXCR, one entry per CDR3 protein. The table includes approximately 74,000 distinct CDR3 sequences, 25% to 40% detected once. The sequenced sample was whole blood, obtained in connection with sensitization to the hapten diphenylcyclopropenone (DPC). Receptors originate from a man aged 40-49 years with alopecia areata. Some clones in this sample may be carry-over from other donors' samples. Both conserved end residues are part of each CDR3. The order of the fields is CDR3 protein, CDR3 DNA, clone size, D gene, J gene, V gene. A D gene is named only where the DNA matches it firmly. Part of the rows lack a size; the others show once, few, many or a class for expanded clones.

CDR3: CASSTGRETQYF
DNA: TGTGCCAGCAGTACGGGAAGAGAGACCCAGTACTTC
size: few
D: .
J: TRBJ2-5
V: TRBV6-2/TRBV6-3

CDR3: CASSQETGLYGYTF
DNA: TGTGCCAGCAGCCAAGAAACAGGCCTCTATGGCTACACCTTC
size: .
D: .
J: TRBJ1-2
V: TRBV14

CDR3: CASSKLAGGDEQFF
DNA: TGCGCCAGCAGCAAATTAGCGGGAGGCGATGAGCAGTTCTTC
size: .
D: TRBD2
J: TRBJ2-1
V: TRBV5-1

CDR3: CASSSTYRTSADTQYF
DNA: TGCGCCAGCAGCTCGACGTACCGGACTAGCGCAGATACGCAGTATTTT
size: few
D: TRBD2
J: TRBJ2-3
V: TRBV5-1

CDR3: CASSLRTGNNSPLHF
DNA: TGTGCCAGCAGTTTACGGACAGGCAATAATTCACCCCTCCACTTT
size: few
D: TRBD1
J: TRBJ1-6
V: TRBV5-4

CDR3: CASSLEGRGPEKLFF
DNA: TGTGCCAGCAGCTTAGAGGGCAGGGGTCCCGAAAAACTGTTTTTT
size: .
D: .
J: TRBJ1-4
V: TRBV7-2

CDR3: CASKSVNTEAFF
DNA: TGTGCCAGCAAAAGCGTGAACACTGAAGCTTTCTTT
size: .
D: .
J: TRBJ1-1
V: TRBV5-4

CDR3: CASSAAGGVNEQYF
DNA: TGTGCCAGTAGTGCAGCGGGAGGGGTTAACGAGCAGTACTTC
size: few
D: TRBD2
J: TRBJ2-7
V: TRBV19

CDR3: CSAREMSGLDFSYEQYF
DNA: TGCAGTGCTAGAGAGATGTCGGGACTAGATTTTTCCTACGAGCAGTACTTC
size: many
D: TRBD2
J: TRBJ2-7
V: TRBV20-1

CDR3: CASSLQVTATNEKLFF
DNA: TGTGCCAGCAGCTTACAGGTTACCGCAACTAATGAAAAACTGTTTTTT
size: .
D: .
J: TRBJ1-4
V: TRBV7-2

CDR3: CASSWDTEETQYF
DNA: TGCGCCAGCAGTTGGGACACCGAAGAGACCCAGTACTTC
size: .
D: .
J: TRBJ2-5
V: TRBV5-1

CDR3: CASSLGRGDEQYF
DNA: TGTGCCAGCAGTTTGGGCAGGGGTGACGAGCAGTACTTC
size: few
D: .
J: TRBJ2-7
V: TRBV12-3/TRBV12-4

CDR3: CASSLGREVSYEQYF
DNA: TGTGCCAGCAGCTTGGGACGGGAAGTTTCCTACGAGCAGTACTTC
size: .
D: .
J: TRBJ2-7
V: TRBV5-6

CDR3: CASRTDSYEQYF
DNA: TGTGCCAGCAGAACCGACAGTTACGAGCAGTACTTC
size: few
D: .
J: TRBJ2-7
V: TRBV28

CDR3: CASSSSVYSRSYEQYF
DNA: TGTGCCAGCAGTTCTTCAGTTTACAGCCGCTCCTACGAGCAGTACTTC
size: .
D: .
J: TRBJ2-7
V: TRBV27

CDR3: CASSLAAISYNEQFF
DNA: TGTGCCAGCAGCTTAGCGGCTATCTCCTACAATGAGCAGTTCTTC
size: medium-sized
D: .
J: TRBJ2-1
V: TRBV7-2

CDR3: CASSLGRGGWGELFF
DNA: TGTGCCAGCAGCCTCGGGAGAGGAGGATGGGGGGAGCTGTTTTTT
size: few
D: .
J: TRBJ2-2
V: TRBV3-1

CDR3: CASSIIIGTGELFF
DNA: TGTGCCAGCAGCATTATCATTGGTACCGGGGAGCTGTTTTTT
size: few
D: .
J: TRBJ2-2
V: TRBV7-9

CDR3: CAWRAGSYEQYF
DNA: TGTGCCTGGAGGGCAGGGTCCTACGAGCAGTACTTC
size: few
D: .
J: TRBJ2-7
V: TRBV30

CDR3: CSARDRLAGVGEQYF
DNA: TGCAGTGCTAGAGATAGACTAGCGGGGGTCGGTGAGCAGTACTTC
size: .
D: TRBD2
J: TRBJ2-7
V: TRBV20-1

CDR3: CSARADRGGGNQPQHF
DNA: TGCAGTGCTAGGGCCGACAGGGGCGGAGGCAATCAGCCCCAGCATTTT
size: .
D: TRBD1
J: TRBJ1-5
V: TRBV20-1

CDR3: CASSIQGQAYEQYF
DNA: TGTGCCAGTAGTATACAAGGTCAAGCCTACGAGCAGTACTTC
size: .
D: .
J: TRBJ2-7
V: TRBV19

CDR3: CSVRAGADTQYF
DNA: TGCAGCGTCCGAGCGGGGGCAGATACGCAGTATTTT
size: .
D: TRBD2
J: TRBJ2-3
V: TRBV29-1

CDR3: CASSYPPGETQYF
DNA: TGTGCCAGCAGTTACCCCCCCGGGGAGACCCAGTACTTC
size: few
D: .
J: TRBJ2-5
V: TRBV6-6

CDR3: CASRRRAGTGYEKLFF
DNA: TGTGCCAGCAGAAGAAGGGCCGGGACAGGATACGAAAAACTGTTTTTT
size: .
D: TRBD1
J: TRBJ1-4
V: TRBV27

CDR3: CASRLEGLSYEQYF
DNA: TGTGCCAGCAGGTTGGAGGGACTCTCCTACGAGCAGTACTTC
size: .
D: .
J: TRBJ2-7
V: TRBV5-5

CDR3: CASSPPRQGGGETQYF
DNA: TGTGCCAGCAGTCCCCCCCGACAGGGAGGCGGAGAGACCCAGTACTTC
size: .
D: .
J: TRBJ2-5
V: TRBV28

CDR3: CASSTGTGITDTQYF
DNA: TGTGCCAGCAGCACCGGGACAGGGATAACCGATACGCAGTATTTT
size: few
D: TRBD1
J: TRBJ2-3
V: TRBV6-5

CDR3: CASSLAAPRGGNEKLFF
DNA: TGCGCCAGCAGCTTAGCGGCCCCGAGGGGTGGTAATGAAAAACTGTTTTTT
size: .
D: .
J: TRBJ1-4
V: TRBV5-1

CDR3: CASSLGLSLYEQFF
DNA: TGTGCCAGCAGCTTAGGACTGTCTTTATATGAGCAGTTCTTC
size: few
D: .
J: TRBJ2-1
V: TRBV11-2

CDR3: CASRDTTNYGYTF
DNA: TGCGCCAGCAGGGACACTACTAACTATGGCTACACCTTC
size: few
D: .
J: TRBJ1-2
V: TRBV5-1

CDR3: CASSWQVSETQYF
DNA: TGTGCCAGCAGTTGGCAGGTTTCAGAGACCCAGTACTTC
size: .
D: .
J: TRBJ2-5
V: TRBV28

CDR3: CASSQDRGSNYGYTF
DNA: TGTGCCAGCAGTCAAGACAGGGGGAGTAACTATGGCTACACCTTC
size: few
D: TRBD1
J: TRBJ1-2
V: TRBV11-2

CDR3: CAISQDLSSYNSPLHF
DNA: TGTGCCATCAGCCAGGACTTGAGCTCCTATAATTCACCCCTCCACTTT
size: few
D: .
J: TRBJ1-6
V: TRBV10-3

CDR3: CASSFRQGEAFF
DNA: TGTGCCAGCAGTTTCAGACAGGGAGAGGCTTTCTTT
size: .
D: TRBD1
J: TRBJ1-1
V: TRBV27

CDR3: CASRDPGTESYEQYF
DNA: TGTGCCAGTAGGGACCCAGGGACAGAGTCCTACGAGCAGTACTTC
size: .
D: TRBD1
J: TRBJ2-7
V: TRBV19

CDR3: CASSYSILGPERYEQYF
DNA: TGTGCCAGCAGTTACTCGATACTAGGTCCAGAGAGATACGAGCAGTACTTC
size: .
D: .
J: TRBJ2-7
V: TRBV6-2/TRBV6-3

CDR3: CSASFSGRPEETQYF
DNA: TGCAGTGCTAGTTTTAGCGGGAGACCAGAAGAGACCCAGTACTTC
size: .
D: TRBD2
J: TRBJ2-5
V: TRBV20-1

CDR3: CASSATDLTQYF
DNA: TGTGCCAGCAGCGCGACAGACTTAACGCAGTATTTT
size: .
D: .
J: TRBJ2-3
V: TRBV9

CDR3: CASRIRSYPGGTSTDTQYF
DNA: TGTGCCAGCAGAATTCGAAGCTATCCTGGCGGCACTAGCACAGATACGCAGTATTTT
size: .
D: .
J: TRBJ2-3
V: TRBV7-2

CDR3: CASSEWGQPDEKLFF
DNA: TGTGCCAGCAGTGAATGGGGACAACCAGATGAAAAACTGTTTTTT
size: .
D: .
J: TRBJ1-4
V: TRBV25-1